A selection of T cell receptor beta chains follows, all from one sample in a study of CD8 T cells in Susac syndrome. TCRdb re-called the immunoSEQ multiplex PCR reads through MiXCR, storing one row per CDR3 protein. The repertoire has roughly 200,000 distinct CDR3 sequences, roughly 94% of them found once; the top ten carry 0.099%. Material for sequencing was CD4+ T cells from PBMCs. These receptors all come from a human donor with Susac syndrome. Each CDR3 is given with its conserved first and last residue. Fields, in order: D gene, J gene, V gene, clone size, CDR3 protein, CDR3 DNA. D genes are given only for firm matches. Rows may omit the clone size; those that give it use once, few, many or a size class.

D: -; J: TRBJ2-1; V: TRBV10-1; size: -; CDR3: CASSRRQSSDNEQFF; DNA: TGCGCCAGCAGTCGTAGACAGTCAAGCGACAATGAGCAGTTCTTC
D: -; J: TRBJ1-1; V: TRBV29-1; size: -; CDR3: CSVEDLPAYRDGEAFF; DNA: TGCAGCGTTGAGGATCTCCCCGCGTACAGGGACGGTGAAGCTTTCTTT
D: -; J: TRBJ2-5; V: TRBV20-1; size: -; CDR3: CSATGPQETQYF; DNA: TGCAGTGCTACGGGGCCACAAGAGACCCAGTACTTC
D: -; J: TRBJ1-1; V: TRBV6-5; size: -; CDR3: CASKQGERGNTEAFF; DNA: TGTGCCAGCAAGCAAGGGGAACGGGGCAACACTGAAGCTTTCTTT
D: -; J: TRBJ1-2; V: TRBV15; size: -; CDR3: CATSRDGRLSYGYTF; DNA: TGTGCCACCAGCAGAGACGGGAGGTTGAGCTATGGCTACACCTTC
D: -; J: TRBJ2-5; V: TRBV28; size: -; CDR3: CASSLAGKETQYF; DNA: TGTGCCAGCAGTTTAGCGGGAAAAGAGACCCAGTACTTC
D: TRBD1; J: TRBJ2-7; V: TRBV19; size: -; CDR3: CASSTTGGEQYF; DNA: TGTGCCAGTAGTACCACAGGGGGCGAGCAGTACTTC
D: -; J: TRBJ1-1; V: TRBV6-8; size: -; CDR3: CASSYSILTWGNTEAFF; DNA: TGTGCCAGCAGTTACTCAATACTTACATGGGGGAACACTGAAGCTTTCTTT
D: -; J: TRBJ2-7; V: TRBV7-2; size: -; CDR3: CASSLETTQGHEQYF; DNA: TGTGCCAGCAGCTTAGAAACCACCCAAGGCCACGAGCAGTACTTC
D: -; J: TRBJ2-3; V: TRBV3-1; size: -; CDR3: CASSQEGGSVPDTQYF; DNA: TGTGCCAGCAGCCAAGAAGGCGGGTCAGTACCGGATACGCAGTATTTT
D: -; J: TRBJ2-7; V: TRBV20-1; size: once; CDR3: CSARDAGASSYEQYF; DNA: TGCAGTGCTAGAGATGCAGGGGCCAGCTCCTACGAGCAGTACTTC
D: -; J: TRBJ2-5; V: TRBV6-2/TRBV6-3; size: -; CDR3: CASSRISETQYF; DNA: TGTGCCAGCAGTCGGATATCGGAGACCCAGTACTTC
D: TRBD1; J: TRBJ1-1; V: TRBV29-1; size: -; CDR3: CSVSGQPMNTEAFF; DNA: TGCAGCGTCTCGGGACAGCCAATGAACACTGAAGCTTTCTTT
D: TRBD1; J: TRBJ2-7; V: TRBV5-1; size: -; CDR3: CASSPLSGTGTYEQYF; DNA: TGCGCCAGCAGCCCTTTGTCCGGGACAGGGACCTACGAGCAGTACTTC
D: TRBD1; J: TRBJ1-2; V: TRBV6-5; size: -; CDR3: CASSFAGQGAGGYTF; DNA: TGTGCCAGCAGTTTCGCGGGTCAGGGGGCAGGTGGCTACACCTTC
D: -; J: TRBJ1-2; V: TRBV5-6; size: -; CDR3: CASSATWGIDGYTF; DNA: TGTGCCAGCAGCGCTACGTGGGGAATCGATGGCTACACCTTC
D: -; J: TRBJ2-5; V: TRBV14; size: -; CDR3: CASSQGPETQYF; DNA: TGTGCCAGCAGCCAAGGGCCAGAGACCCAGTACTTC
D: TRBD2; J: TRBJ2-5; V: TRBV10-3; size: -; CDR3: CAISESGRAETQYF; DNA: TGTGCCATCAGTGAGTCGGGGAGGGCAGAGACCCAGTACTTC
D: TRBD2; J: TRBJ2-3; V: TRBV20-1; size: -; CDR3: CSAGLASTDTQYF; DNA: TGCAGTGCTGGACTAGCTAGCACAGATACGCAGTATTTT
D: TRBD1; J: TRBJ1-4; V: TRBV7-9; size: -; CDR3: CASSLALPGGEKLFF; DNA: TGTGCCAGCAGCTTAGCGCTGCCAGGGGGGGAAAAACTGTTTTTT
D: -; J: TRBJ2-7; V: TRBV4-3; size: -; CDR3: CASSQSGPSYEQYF; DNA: TGCGCCAGCAGCCAATCGGGACCCTCCTACGAGCAGTACTTC
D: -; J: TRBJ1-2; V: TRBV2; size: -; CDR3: CASRQEAGNIHGYTF; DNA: TGTGCCAGCCGCCAAGAGGCAGGGAATATCCATGGCTACACCTTC
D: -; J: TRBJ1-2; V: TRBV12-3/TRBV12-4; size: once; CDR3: CASSFSRFEIRYGYTF; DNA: TGTGCCAGCAGTTTTTCTCGGTTTGAGATACGGTATGGCTACACCTTC
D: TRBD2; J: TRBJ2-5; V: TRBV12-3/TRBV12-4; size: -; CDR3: CASSFSPLAGGETQYF; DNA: TGTGCCAGCAGTTTTAGTCCGCTAGCGGGAGGGGAGACCCAGTACTTC
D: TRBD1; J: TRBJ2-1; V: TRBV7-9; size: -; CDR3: CASSKSRDRGTNEQFF; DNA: TGTGCCAGCAGCAAGTCCCGGGACAGGGGTACAAATGAGCAGTTCTTC
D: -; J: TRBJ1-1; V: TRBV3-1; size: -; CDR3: CASSQSARWTEAFF; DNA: TGTGCCAGCAGCCAATCCGCCAGGTGGACTGAAGCTTTCTTT
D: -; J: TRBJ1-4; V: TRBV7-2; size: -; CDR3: CASSLAGLTLGEKLFF; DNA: TGTGCCAGCAGCTTAGCGGGCCTAACCTTGGGTGAAAAACTGTTTTTT
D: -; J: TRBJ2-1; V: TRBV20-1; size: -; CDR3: CSARDRKSYYNEQFF; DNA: TGCAGTGCTAGAGATCGGAAGTCCTATTACAATGAGCAGTTCTTC
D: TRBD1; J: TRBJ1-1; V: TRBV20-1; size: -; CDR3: CSARQDRGGEAFF; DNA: TGCAGTGCTAGACAGGACAGGGGAGGGGAAGCTTTCTTT
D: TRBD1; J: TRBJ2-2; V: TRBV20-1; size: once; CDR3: CSARDAVRDRRTGELFF; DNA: TGCAGTGCTAGAGATGCAGTTCGGGACAGAAGAACCGGGGAGCTGTTTTTT
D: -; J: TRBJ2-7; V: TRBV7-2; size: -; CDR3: CASSSRAGTTYEQYF; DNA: TGTGCCAGCAGCTCGAGAGCCGGGACAACTTACGAGCAGTACTTC
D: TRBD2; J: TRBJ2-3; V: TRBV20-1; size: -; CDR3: CSARDESGGRTDTQYF; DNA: TGCAGTGCTAGAGATGAAAGCGGGGGGCGCACAGATACGCAGTATTTT
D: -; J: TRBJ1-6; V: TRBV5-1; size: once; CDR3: CASSLVTGNSPLHF; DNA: TGCGCCAGCAGCTTGGTAACAGGGAATTCACCCCTCCACTTT
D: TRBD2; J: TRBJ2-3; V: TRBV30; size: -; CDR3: CAWSVRGLGVAEYF; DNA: TGTGCCTGGAGTGTACGGGGACTAGGGGTTGCAGAGTATTTT
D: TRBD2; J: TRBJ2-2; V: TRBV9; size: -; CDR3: CASSVGVAGAAGELFF; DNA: TGTGCCAGCAGCGTAGGGGTAGCGGGGGCCGCCGGGGAGCTGTTTTTT
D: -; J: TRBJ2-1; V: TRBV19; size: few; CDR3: CASSIGQYNEQFF; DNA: TGTGCCAGTAGTATTGGACAGTACAATGAGCAGTTCTTC